The rows below give T cell receptor beta chains drawn from one sample of a study of human T cells and chemical hapten exposure. From the RACE reads, TCRdb called clonotypes with MiXCR, one entry per CDR3 protein. The table lists approximately 340,000 distinct CDR3 sequences, approximately 6.3% of them singletons. Sequences were derived from whole blood, sampled in connection with sensitization to the hapten diphenylcyclopropenone (DPC). The source is a woman between 18 and 30 years old with alopecia areata. Some clones in this sample may be carry-over from other donors' samples. Each CDR3 is given without its conserved first and last residue. Each record gives: V gene, CDR3 protein.

V: TRBV20-1
CDR3: SARDPNGGYEQY

V: TRBV4-2
CDR3: ASSQQGASGDLFSTDTQY

V: TRBV20-1
CDR3: SARAQGSYNSPLH

V: TRBV9
CDR3: ASSVRGRLTDTQY

V: TRBV29-1
CDR3: SVEDSGGRPYEQY

V: TRBV5-1
CDR3: ASSFRTSRYNEQF

V: TRBV11-1
CDR3: ASSLEVGEAF

V: TRBV5-1
CDR3: ASSPGRDWREKTQY

V: TRBV5-1
CDR3: ASSTDNYGYT

V: TRBV28
CDR3: ASSFQPGAGELF

V: TRBV2
CDR3: ASSEQGMNTEAF

V: TRBV6-5
CDR3: ASSYSGLGGPSTQY

V: TRBV5-5
CDR3: ASSSYREGNEKLF

V: TRBV29-1
CDR3: SVEDYRERIGDTQY

V: TRBV4-1
CDR3: ASSSRTDQPQH

V: TRBV7-2
CDR3: ASSLVGLLGTDTQY

V: TRBV3-1
CDR3: ASSHGAEGSPLH

V: TRBV4-3
CDR3: ASSLDRGSGGSPLH

V: TRBV7-2
CDR3: ASSLESTQY

V: TRBV24-1
CDR3: ATSGSSGGGPQETQY

V: TRBV24-1
CDR3: ATRTFIDRPGQAEAF

V: TRBV6-5
CDR3: ASTPTGRGGPNEQF

V: TRBV4-2
CDR3: ASSQARGLDEKLF

V: TRBV9
CDR3: ASSVGGTATYEQY

V: TRBV7-9
CDR3: ASSDRARGNEQF